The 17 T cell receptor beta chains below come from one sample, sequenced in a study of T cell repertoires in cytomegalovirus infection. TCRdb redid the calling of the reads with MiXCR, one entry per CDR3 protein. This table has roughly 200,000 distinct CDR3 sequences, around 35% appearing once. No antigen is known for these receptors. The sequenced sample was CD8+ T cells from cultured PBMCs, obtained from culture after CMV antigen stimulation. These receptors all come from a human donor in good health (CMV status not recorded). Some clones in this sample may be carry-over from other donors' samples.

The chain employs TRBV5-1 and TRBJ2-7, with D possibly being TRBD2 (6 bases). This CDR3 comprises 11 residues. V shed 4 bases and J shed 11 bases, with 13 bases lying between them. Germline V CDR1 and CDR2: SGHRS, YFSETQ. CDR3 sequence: CASSLGDLEYF. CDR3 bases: TGCGCCAGCAGCCTCGGGGACTTGGAGTACTTC.

CDR3 sequence: CASSLVGDSYNSPLHF. CDR3 in DNA: TGTGCCAGCAGTTTGGTCGGGGACTCCTATAATTCACCCCTCCACTTT. This chain connects TRBV27 to TRBJ1-6, with D unclear. The CDR3 runs to 16 residues. With 3 bases removed from V and 0 bases from J, the gap between germline ends came to 9 bases. Germline loops: CDR1 MNHEY, CDR2 SMNVEV (reference sequence).

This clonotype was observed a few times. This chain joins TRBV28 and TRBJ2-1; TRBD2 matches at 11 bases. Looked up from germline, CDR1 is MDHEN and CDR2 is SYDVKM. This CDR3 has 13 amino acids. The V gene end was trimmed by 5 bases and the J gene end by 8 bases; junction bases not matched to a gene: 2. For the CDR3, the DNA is TGTGCCAGCAGTACTAGCGGGGGCGATGAGCAGTTCTTC. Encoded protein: CASSTSGGDEQFF.

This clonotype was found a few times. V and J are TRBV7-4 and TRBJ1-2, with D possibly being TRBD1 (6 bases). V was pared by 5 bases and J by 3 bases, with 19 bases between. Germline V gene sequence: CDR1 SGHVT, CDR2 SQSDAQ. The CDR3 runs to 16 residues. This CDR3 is CASSTTGWEVDYGYTF. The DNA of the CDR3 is TGTGCCAGCAGCACGACAGGCTGGGAAGTGGACTATGGCTACACCTTC.

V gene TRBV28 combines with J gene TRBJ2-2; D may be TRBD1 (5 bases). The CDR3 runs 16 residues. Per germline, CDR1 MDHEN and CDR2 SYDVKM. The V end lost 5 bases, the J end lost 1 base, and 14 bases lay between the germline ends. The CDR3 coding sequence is TGTGCCAGCAGTCTCTGGGGCAGAATGAACACCGGGGAGCTGTTTTTT. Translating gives CASSLWGRMNTGELFF.

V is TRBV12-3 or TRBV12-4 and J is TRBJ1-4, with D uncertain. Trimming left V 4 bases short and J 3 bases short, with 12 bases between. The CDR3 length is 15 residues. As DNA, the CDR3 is TGTGCCAGCAGTTGGGATCAGCGGCCTAATGAAAAACTGTTTTTT. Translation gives CASSWDQRPNEKLFF.

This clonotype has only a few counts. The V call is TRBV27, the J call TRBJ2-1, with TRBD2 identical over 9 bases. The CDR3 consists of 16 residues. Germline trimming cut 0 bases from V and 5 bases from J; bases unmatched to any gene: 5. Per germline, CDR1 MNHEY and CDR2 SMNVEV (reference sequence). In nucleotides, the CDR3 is TGTGCCAGCAGTTTATCGGGAGCGGGAGGCCACAATGAGCAGTTCTTC. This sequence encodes CASSLSGAGGHNEQFF.

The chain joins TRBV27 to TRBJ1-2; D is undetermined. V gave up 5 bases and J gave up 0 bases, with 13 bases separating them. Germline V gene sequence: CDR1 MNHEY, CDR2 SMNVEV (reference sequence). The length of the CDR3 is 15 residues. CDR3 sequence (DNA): TGTGCCAGCAGTCCCCTGAGAGGAACTAACTATGGCTACACCTTC. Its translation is CASSPLRGTNYGYTF.

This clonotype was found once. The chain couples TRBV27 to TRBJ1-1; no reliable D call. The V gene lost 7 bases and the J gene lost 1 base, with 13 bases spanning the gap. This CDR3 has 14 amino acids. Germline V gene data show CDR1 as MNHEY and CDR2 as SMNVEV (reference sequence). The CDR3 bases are TGTGCCAGCACTCCCGGGGAGGGGAACACTGAAGCTTTCTTT. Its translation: CASTPGEGNTEAFF.

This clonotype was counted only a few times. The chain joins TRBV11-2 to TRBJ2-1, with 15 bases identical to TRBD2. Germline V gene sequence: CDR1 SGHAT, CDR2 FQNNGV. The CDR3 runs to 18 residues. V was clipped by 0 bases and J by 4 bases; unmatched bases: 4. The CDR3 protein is CASSLDWTSGGAYNEQFF. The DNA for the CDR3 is TGTGCCAGCAGCTTAGATTGGACTAGCGGGGGGGCTTACAATGAGCAGTTCTTC.

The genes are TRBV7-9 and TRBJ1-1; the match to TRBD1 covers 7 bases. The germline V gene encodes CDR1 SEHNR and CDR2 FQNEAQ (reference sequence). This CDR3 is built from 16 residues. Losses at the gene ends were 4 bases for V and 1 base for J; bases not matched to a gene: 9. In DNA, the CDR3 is TGTGCCAGCAGCTACCCCGGGACAGAAACGAACACTGAAGCTTTCTTT. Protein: CASSYPGTETNTEAFF.

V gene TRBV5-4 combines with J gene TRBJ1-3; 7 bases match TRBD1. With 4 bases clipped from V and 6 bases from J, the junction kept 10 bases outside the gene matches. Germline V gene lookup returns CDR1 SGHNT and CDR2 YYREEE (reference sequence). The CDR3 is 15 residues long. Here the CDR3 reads CASSGSDRAENTIYF. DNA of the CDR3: TGTGCCAGCAGCGGAAGTGACAGGGCGGAAAACACCATATATTTT.

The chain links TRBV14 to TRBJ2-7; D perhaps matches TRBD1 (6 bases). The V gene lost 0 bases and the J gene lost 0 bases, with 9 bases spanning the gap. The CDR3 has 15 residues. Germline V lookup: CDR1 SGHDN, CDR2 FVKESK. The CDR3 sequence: CASSQETGSSYEQYF. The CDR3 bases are TGTGCCAGCAGCCAAGAGACAGGAAGCTCCTACGAGCAGTACTTC.

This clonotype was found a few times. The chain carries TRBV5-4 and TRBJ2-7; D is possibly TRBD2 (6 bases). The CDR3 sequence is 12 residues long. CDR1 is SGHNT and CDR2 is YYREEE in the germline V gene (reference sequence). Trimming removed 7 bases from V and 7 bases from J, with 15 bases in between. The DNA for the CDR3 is TGTGCCAGCTGGGGGGACGTTGGAGAGCAGTACTTC. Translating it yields CASWGDVGEQYF. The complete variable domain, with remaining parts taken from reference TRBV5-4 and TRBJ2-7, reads ETGVTQSPTHLIKTRGQQVTLRCSSQSGHNTVSWYQQALGQGPQFIFQYYREEENGRGNFPPRFSGLQFPNYSSELNVNALELDDSALYLCASWGDVGEQYFGPGTRLTVT.

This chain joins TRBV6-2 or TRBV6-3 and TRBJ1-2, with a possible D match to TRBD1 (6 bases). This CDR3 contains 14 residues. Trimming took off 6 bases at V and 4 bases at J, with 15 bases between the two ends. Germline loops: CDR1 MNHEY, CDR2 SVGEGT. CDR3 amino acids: CASSFDRLGYGYTF. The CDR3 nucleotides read TGTGCCAGCAGCTTCGACAGGTTGGGCTATGGCTACACCTTC.

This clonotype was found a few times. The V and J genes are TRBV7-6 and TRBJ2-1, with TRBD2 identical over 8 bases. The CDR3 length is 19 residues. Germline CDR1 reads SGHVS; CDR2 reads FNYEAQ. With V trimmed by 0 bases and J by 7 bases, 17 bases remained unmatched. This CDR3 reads CASSLAKPGTRPLENEQFF. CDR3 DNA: TGTGCCAGCAGCTTAGCTAAACCCGGGACTAGGCCCCTGGAGAATGAGCAGTTCTTC.

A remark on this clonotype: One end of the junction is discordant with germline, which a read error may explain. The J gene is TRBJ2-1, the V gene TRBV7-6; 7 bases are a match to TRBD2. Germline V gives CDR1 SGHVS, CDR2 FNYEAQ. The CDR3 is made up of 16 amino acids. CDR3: CASSLAVLAGYNEQSF. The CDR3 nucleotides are TGTGCTAGCAGCTTAGCGGTATTAGCGGGTTACAATGAGCAGTCCTTC.